This TCR beta chain was obtained from a study of human T cells and chemical hapten exposure. Study as a whole: DPC 0.01% went on the upper back by patch test, with reading at 6 days. Yields of TCR per sample differed, chiefly owing to small differences in pooled library volume.

Individual cDNA molecules (in the library) carried attached unique molecular identifiers. TCRdb fed the RACE reads into MiXCR, producing one record per CDR3 protein. There are roughly 14,000 distinct CDR3 sequences in the sample; about 15% occur only once, and roughly 7.2% lies in the top ten. Time point denoted: patch test 1, 2 weeks after DPC sensitization. The treatment denotes: therapeutic diphenylcyclopropenone sensitization with weekly scalp DPC. As to this clonotype: This clone may be a read error of a much larger clone one base away.

The TCR sequence derives from a woman younger than 45 with alopecia areata. Some clones in this sample may be carry-over from other donors' samples. This material consisted of whole blood, taken in connection with sensitization to the hapten diphenylcyclopropenone (DPC).

In DNA, the CDR3 is TGTGCCAGTACCCAGGACAAGGGGCCCACAGATACGCAGTATTTT. Amino acids: CASTQDKGPTDTQYF. This sequence joins TRBV19 and TRBJ2-3; D possibly corresponds to TRBD1 (5 bases). CDR3 size: 15 residues. V was trimmed by 7 bases and J by 2 bases, leaving 16 bases between them. Germline loops: CDR1 LNHDA, CDR2 SQIVND (reference sequence).